Listed here is a single T cell receptor beta chain. Its antigen is as yet unknown. A multiplex PCR was run with 60 Vbeta primers and 13 Jbeta primers. TCRdb's table, derived via immunoSEQ multiplex PCR, lists solely in-frame clones and lacks some. The sample has approximately 190,000 clones, around 84% seen once. The CDR3 sequence is 18 residues long. These data belong to a study of cytomegalovirus exposure and HLA in healthy donors. Overall study: Clustering assigned around 77% of the approximately 390 genotyped donors to the Caucasian-associated ancestry cluster. Study findings and constraints: Presence/absence results assume similar sequencing depth per donor, which may not hold.

The specimen was PBMCs. This chain uses TRBV21-1 with TRBJ1-2; the table's D call, TRBD1, was not checked against the DNA. TRBV21-1 constitutes a pseudogene. This clonotype originated in a woman aged 45-65 years in good health and CMV-seropositive. CDR3 bases: TGTGCCAGCAGCAAAGCGTGTCCGCACAGAAACCTTAACTATGGCTACACCTTC. Translating it yields CASSKACPHRNLNYGYTF.